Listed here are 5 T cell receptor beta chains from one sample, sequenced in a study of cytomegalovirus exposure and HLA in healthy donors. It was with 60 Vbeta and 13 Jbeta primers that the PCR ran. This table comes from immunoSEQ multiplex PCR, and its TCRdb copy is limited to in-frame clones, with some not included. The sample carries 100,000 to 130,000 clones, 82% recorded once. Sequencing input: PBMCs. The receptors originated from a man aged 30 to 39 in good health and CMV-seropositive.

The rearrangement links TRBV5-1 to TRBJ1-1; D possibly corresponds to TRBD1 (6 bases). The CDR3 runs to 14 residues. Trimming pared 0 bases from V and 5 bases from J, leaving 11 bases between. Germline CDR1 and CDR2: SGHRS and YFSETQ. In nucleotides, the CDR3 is TGCGCCAGCAGCTTGGCCTTTACAGGGACTGAAGCTTTCTTT. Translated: CASSLAFTGTEAFF.

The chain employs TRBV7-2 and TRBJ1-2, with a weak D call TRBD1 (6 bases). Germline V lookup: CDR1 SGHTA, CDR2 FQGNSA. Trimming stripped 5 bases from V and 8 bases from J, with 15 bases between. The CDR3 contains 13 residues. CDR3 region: CASSRPDRFGYTF. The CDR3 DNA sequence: TGTGCCAGCAGCCGCCCCGACAGGTTCGGCTACACCTTC.

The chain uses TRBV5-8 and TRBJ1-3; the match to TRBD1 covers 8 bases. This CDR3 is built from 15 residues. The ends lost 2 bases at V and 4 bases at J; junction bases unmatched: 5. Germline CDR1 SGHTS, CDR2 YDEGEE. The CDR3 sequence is CASSFQGADGNTIYF. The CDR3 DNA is TGTGCCAGCAGCTTCCAGGGGGCAGACGGAAACACCATATATTTT.

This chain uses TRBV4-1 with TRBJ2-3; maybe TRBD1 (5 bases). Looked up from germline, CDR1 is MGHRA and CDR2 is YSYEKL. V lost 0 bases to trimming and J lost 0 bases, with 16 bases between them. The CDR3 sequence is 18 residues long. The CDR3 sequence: CASSQDFYSRGSTDTQYF. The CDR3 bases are TGCGCCAGCAGCCAAGATTTTTACTCTAGGGGTAGCACAGATACGCAGTATTTT.

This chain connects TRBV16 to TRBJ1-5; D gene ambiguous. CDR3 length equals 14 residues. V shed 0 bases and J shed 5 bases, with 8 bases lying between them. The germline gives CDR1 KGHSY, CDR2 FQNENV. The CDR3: CASSQSGPDQPQHF. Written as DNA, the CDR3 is TGTGCCAGCAGCCAATCTGGGCCTGATCAGCCCCAGCATTTT.